One and the same sample provided the 13 T cell receptor beta chains below, sequenced in a study of spatial heterogeneity in lung cancer. Time point specified: sample taken at primary tumor resection. TCRdb reprocessed the 5' RACE reads with MiXCR, giving one entry per CDR3 protein. Found here are 40,000 to 45,000 distinct CDR3 sequences, about an eighth of them singletons; the top ten hold 50% to 65%. The sample was PBMCs, taken at surgery. These receptors all stem from a male donor with early-stage non-small cell lung cancer.

This clonotype has a count of ten or more. One junction end disagrees with the germline gene, perhaps due to a read error. The chain uses TRBV7-7 and TRBJ2-3; unclear D gene. CDR3 length: 15 residues. Germline CDR1 reads SSHAT; CDR2 reads FNYEAQ (reference sequence). DNA of the CDR3: TGTGCTAGCAGCCCCGGCTACTCCCAATCAGATACGCAGTATTTT. Residues: CASSPGYSQSDTQYF.

This clonotype came up a few times. The chain joins TRBV28 to TRBJ1-2; maybe TRBD1 (5 bases). CDR1 is MDHEN, CDR2 SYDVKM, per germline. With 1 base removed from V and 5 bases from J, the gap between germline ends came to 14 bases. This CDR3 has 15 residues. The chain's CDR3 is CASSLSGHLFYGYTF. The CDR3 bases are TGTGCCAGCAGTTTATCCGGACACCTGTTTTATGGCTACACCTTC.

V is TRBV7-9 and J is TRBJ1-2; D is perhaps TRBD1 (6 bases). The CDR3 length is 16 residues. Germline CDR1 reads SEHNR; CDR2 reads FQNEAQ (reference sequence). Trimming shortened V by 4 bases and J by 4 bases, and 19 bases separated the two germline ends. The CDR3 region has the DNA TGTGCCAGCAGCTCCCTCTCAGGACAGTCAGGCTATGGCTACACCTTC. The encoded protein is CASSSLSGQSGYGYTF.

The rearrangement uses TRBV20-1 and TRBJ2-7; D is uncertain. V lost 1 base, J lost 5 bases, and 12 bases lay in between. CDR1 and CDR2 from the germline V gene are DFQATT and SNEGSKA (reference sequence). The length of the CDR3 is 13 residues. CDR3 DNA sequence: TGCAGTGCTAGAGGCCCACAAGAAAACGAGCAGTACTTC. It codes for CSARGPQENEQYF.

At least ten counts were recorded for this clonotype. The gene calls are TRBV6-2 or TRBV6-3 and TRBJ1-1; D unclear. The CDR3 extends over 11 amino acids. The V and J ends lost 7 bases and 1 base respectively, with 4 bases between them. Germline lookup yields CDR1 MNHEY and CDR2 SVGEGT. The CDR3 sequence is CASTRNTEAFF. Written as DNA, the CDR3 is TGTGCCAGCACCCGGAACACTGAAGCTTTCTTT.

This clonotype was observed at least ten times. The V and J genes are TRBV5-1 and TRBJ2-5; D is unresolved. Trimming took off 2 bases at V and 2 bases at J, with 10 bases between the two ends. This CDR3 has 14 amino acids. The germline V gene has CDR1 SGHRS and CDR2 YFSETQ. The CDR3 DNA reads as TGCGCCAGCAGCTTCTCTGGGTTTCAAGAGACCCAGTACTTC. Amino acid sequence: CASSFSGFQETQYF.

The chain recombines TRBV27 with TRBJ1-2; D is unresolved. Germline V CDR1 and CDR2: MNHEY, SMNVEV (reference sequence). CDR3 size: 15 residues. V was shortened by 0 bases and J by 0 bases, with 8 bases between the two germline ends. The CDR3 DNA follows: TGTGCCAGCAGTTTATCGGTCGCGCCTAACTATGGCTACACCTTC. It specifies CASSLSVAPNYGYTF.

The chain carries TRBV6-5 and TRBJ2-1; maybe TRBD2 (6 bases). This CDR3 has 19 amino acids. Germline V lookup: CDR1 MNHEY, CDR2 SVGAGI. Trimming left V 7 bases short and J 3 bases short, with 28 bases between. This CDR3 reads CASTIHGGRGINFYNEQFF. CDR3 DNA: TGTGCCAGCACCATACATGGGGGACGGGGGATCAACTTCTACAATGAGCAGTTCTTC.

In its sample, this clonotype was seen a few times. The V and J genes are TRBV7-8 and TRBJ1-6; possibly TRBD1 for D (6 bases). Germline CDR1 reads SGHVS; CDR2 reads FQNEAQ. The V end was cut by 2 bases, the J end by 10 bases, with 15 bases between. The CDR3 totals 15 residues. CDR3 residues: CASSLTRDTQSPLHF. The CDR3 DNA sequence: TGTGCCAGCAGCTTAACCCGGGACACCCAGTCACCCCTCCACTTT.

In this sample, this clonotype turned up a few times. V usage is TRBV10-3 and J usage is TRBJ1-6; 9 positions agree with TRBD1. There are 16 residues in the CDR3. Per the germline V gene, CDR1 is ENHRY and CDR2 is SYGVKD. J gave up 7 bases and V 3 bases, and 7 bases lay outside the gene matches. The CDR3 sequence is CAISELQGAGNSPLHF. CDR3 sequence (DNA): TGTGCCATCAGTGAATTACAGGGGGCAGGGAATTCACCCCTCCACTTT.

This clonotype was observed many times. V and J are TRBV28 and TRBJ2-7; 7 positions agree with TRBD1. The germline V gene has CDR1 MDHEN and CDR2 SYDVKM. The CDR3 extends over 13 amino acids. V shed 7 bases, J shed 0 bases, and the junction held 3 bases outside the gene matches. CDR3 region: CASTRDSSYEQYF. The DNA of the CDR3 is TGTGCCAGCACCCGGGACAGCTCCTACGAGCAGTACTTC.

The CDR3 DNA reads as TGCGCCAGCTCCTTATCCCGACAGGGCGGTACAGATACGCAGTATTTT. Residues: CASSLSRQGGTDTQYF. The chain carries TRBV5-1 and TRBJ2-3; 7 bases are shared with TRBD1. After removal of 7 bases from V and 3 bases from J, the junction contained 14 bases not matched to a gene. Germline CDR1 SGHRS, CDR2 YFSETQ. The CDR3 is 16 amino acids.

V and J are TRBV7-2 and TRBJ2-1; the D gene is possibly TRBD2 (7 bases). The CDR3 runs to 16 residues. CDR1 SGHTA and CDR2 FQGNSA come from the germline V gene. V shed 4 bases and J shed 8 bases, with 21 bases lying between them. CDR3 nucleotides: TGTGCCAGCAGCTCATTAAGGACTAGGGGGGTGGATGAGCAGTTCTTC. Residues: CASSSLRTRGVDEQFF. Looking up the rest from reference TRBV7-2 and TRBJ2-1 gives the full variable domain: GAGVSQSPSNKVTEKGKDVELRCDPISGHTALYWYRQSLGQGLEFLIYFQGNSAPDKSGLPSDRFSAERTGGSVSTLTIQRTQQEDSAVYLCASSSLRTRGVDEQFFGPGTRLTVL.